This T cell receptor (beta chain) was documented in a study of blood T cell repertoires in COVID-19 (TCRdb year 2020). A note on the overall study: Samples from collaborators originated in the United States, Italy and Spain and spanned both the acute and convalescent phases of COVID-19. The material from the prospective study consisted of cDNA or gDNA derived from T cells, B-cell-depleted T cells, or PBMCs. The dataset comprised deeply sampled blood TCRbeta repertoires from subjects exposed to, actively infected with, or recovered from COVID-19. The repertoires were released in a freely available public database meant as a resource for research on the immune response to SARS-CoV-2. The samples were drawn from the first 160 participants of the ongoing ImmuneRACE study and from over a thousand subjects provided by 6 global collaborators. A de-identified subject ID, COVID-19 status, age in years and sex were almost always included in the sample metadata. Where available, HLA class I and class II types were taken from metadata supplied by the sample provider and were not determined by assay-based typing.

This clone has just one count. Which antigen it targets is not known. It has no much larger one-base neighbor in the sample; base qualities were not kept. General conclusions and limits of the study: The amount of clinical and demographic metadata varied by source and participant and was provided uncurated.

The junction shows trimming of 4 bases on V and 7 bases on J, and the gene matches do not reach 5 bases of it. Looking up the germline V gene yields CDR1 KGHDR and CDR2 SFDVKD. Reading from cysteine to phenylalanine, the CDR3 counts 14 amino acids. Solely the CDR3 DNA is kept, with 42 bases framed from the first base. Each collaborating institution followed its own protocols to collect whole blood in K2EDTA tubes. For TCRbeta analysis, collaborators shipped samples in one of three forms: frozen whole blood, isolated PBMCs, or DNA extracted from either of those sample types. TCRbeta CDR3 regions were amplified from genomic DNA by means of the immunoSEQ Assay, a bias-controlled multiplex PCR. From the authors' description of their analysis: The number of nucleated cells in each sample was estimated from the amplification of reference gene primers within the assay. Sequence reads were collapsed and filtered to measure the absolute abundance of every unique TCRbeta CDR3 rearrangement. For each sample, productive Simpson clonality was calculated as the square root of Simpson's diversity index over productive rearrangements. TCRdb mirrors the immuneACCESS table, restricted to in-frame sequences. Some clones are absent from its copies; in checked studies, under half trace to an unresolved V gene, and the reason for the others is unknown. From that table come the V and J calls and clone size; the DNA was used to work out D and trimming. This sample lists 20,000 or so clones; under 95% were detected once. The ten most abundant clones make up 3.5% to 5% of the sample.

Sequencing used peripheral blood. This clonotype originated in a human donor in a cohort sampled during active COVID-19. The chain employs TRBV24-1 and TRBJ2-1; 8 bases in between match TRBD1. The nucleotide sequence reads TGTGCCACCAGTGACTATACAGGGGGTAATGAGCAGTTCTTC. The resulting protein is CATSDYTGGNEQFF.